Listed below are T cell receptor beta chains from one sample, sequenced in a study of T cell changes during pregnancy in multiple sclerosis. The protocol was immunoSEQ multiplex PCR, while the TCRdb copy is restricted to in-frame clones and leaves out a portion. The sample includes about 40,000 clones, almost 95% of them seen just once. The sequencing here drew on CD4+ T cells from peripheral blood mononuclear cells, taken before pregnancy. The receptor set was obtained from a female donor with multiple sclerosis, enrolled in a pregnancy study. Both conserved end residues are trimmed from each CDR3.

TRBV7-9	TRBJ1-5	ASSPGGLSQPQH
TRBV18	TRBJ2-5	ASSPRSYRGQGSFVGRTKETQY
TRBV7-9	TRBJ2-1	ASSPLGGRTYNEQF
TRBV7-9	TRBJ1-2	ASSYGQGGYGYT
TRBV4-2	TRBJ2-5	ASSQPKLAGQETQY
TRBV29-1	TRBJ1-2	SVERGSSNYGYT
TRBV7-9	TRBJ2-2	ASSFYSNAGELF
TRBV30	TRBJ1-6	AWCDPGYTGSPLH
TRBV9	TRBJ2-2	ASSLTSADGELF
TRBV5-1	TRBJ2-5	ASSPLAGGQQETQY
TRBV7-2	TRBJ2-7	ASSRLAGGYEQY
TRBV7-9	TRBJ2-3	ASRLERALADTQY
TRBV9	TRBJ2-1	ASSAGTTLYNEQF
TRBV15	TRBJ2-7	ATSRDRASSYEQY
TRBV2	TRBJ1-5	ASSENSPGNQPQH
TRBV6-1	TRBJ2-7	ASGRGDEQY
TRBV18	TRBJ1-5	ASSPGGGNQPQH
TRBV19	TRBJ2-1	ASSIPNRVPYNEQF
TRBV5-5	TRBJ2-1	ASSLSLNEQF
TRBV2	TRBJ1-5	ASSESGGLQPQH
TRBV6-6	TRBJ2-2	ASSPSGRANTGELF
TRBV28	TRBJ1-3	ASSLTDNSGNTIY
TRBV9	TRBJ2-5	ASSASQGAETQY
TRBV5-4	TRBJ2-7	ASSLGLSSYEQY
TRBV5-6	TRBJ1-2	ASSSSSGGNYGYT
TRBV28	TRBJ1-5	ASSFATAYQPQH
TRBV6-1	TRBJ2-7	ASSVGKDWSYEQY
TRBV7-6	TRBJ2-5	ASSATGTRQETQY
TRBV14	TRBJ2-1	ASSPSGKQF
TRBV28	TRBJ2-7	ASSSGLAVGPLSYEQY
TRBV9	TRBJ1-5	ASSVDGNSNQPQH
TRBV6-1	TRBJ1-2	ASIRTAFTQYGYT
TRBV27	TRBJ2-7	ASGAGVGPLQQY